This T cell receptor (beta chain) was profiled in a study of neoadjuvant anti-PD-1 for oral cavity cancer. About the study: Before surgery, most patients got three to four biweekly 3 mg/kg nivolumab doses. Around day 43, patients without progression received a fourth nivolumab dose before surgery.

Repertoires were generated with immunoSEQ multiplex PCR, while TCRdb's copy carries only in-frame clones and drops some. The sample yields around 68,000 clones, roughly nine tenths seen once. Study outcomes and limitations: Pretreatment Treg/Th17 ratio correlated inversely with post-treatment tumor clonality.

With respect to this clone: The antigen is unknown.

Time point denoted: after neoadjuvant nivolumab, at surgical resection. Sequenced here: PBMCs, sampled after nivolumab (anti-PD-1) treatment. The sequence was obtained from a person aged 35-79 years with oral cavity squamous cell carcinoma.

The chain's CDR3 is CASMGGRLAGELFF. The CDR3 DNA sequence: TGTGCCAGCATGGGCGGGAGATTGGCCGGGGAGCTGTTTTTT. The genes are TRBV7-8 and TRBJ2-2; 7 bases match TRBD2. CDR3 length equals 14 residues. CDR1 is SGHVS and CDR2 is FQNEAQ in the germline V gene. Unmatched junction bases numbered 8, after V lost 7 bases and J lost 6 bases.